Below, 17 T cell receptor beta chains from the same sample are listed, as sequenced in a study of T cell clones after liver transplantation. Some clones are missing from TCRdb's copy, which holds only in-frame ones; the method was immunoSEQ multiplex PCR. The sample has roughly 97,000 clones; around 83% are singletons. The sample consisted of CD4+ T cells from blood, taken before liver transplant. Every receptor here comes from a human donor who received a liver transplant.

Remarks on this clone: This sample includes further DNA sequences coding for the same CDR3. J is TRBJ1-1 and V is TRBV28; D unresolved. The germline V and J ends were trimmed by 2 bases and 1 base, with 8 bases remaining between them. In germline, CDR1 is MDHEN, CDR2 SYDVKM. The CDR3 covers 14 residues. CDR3 residues: CASSLIRANTEAFF. The CDR3, as DNA: TGTGCCAGCAGTTTAATTAGGGCGAACACTGAAGCTTTCTTT. Drawing the rest from reference TRBV28 and TRBJ1-1, the complete variable domain is DVKVTQSSRYLVKRTGEKVFLECVQDMDHENMFWYRQDPGLGLRLIYFSYDVKMKEKGDIPEGYSVSREKKERFSLILESASTNQTSMYLCASSLIRANTEAFFGQGTRLTVV.

The chain joins TRBV6-5 to TRBJ1-2; tentative D call: TRBD1 (6 bases). Trimming removed 2 bases at V and 6 bases at J, with 16 bases between. This CDR3 spans 15 amino acids. Germline CDR1 MNHEY, CDR2 SVGAGI. The CDR3 region is CASSYSGGRSDGYTF. CDR3 nucleotides: TGTGCCAGCAGTTACAGTGGGGGGCGTTCAGATGGCTACACCTTC.

The chain links TRBV5-1 to TRBJ2-3, with D possibly being TRBD1 (5 bases). Trimming shortened V by 5 bases and J by 0 bases, and 22 bases separated the two germline ends. This CDR3 is built from 18 residues. The germline gives CDR1 SGHRS, CDR2 YFSETQ. The DNA for the CDR3 is TGCGCCAGCAGTTCAACCCCACGGTTAGGGGTGAGCACAGATACGCAGTATTTT. Translating gives CASSSTPRLGVSTDTQYF.

The rearrangement links TRBV5-1 to TRBJ1-4, with 8 bases fitting TRBD1. The ends lost 4 bases at V and 2 bases at J; junction bases unmatched: 4. The V gene's germline CDR1 is SGHRS and CDR2 YFSETQ. This CDR3 has 15 amino acids. The CDR3 bases are TGCGCCAGCAGCCCGGACAGGGAGACTAATGAAAAACTGTTTTTT. Translated, it gives CASSPDRETNEKLFF.

The chain combines TRBV7-7 with TRBJ2-2; 7 nucleotides align to TRBD1. After removal of 3 bases from V and 1 base from J, the junction contained 8 bases not matched to a gene. This CDR3 has 17 amino acids. CDR1 is SSHAT, CDR2 FNYEAQ, per germline (reference sequence). The CDR3, as DNA: TGTGCCAGCAGCTTGGGGGCACAGGGGCGGAACACCGGGGAGCTGTTTTTT. It encodes CASSLGAQGRNTGELFF. The whole variable domain, remainder taken from reference TRBV7-7 and TRBJ2-2, is GAGVSQSPRYKVTKRGQDVTLRCDPISSHATLYWYQQALGQGPEFLTYFNYEAQPDKSGLPSDRFSAERPEGSISTLTIQRTEQRDSAMYRCASSLGAQGRNTGELFFGEGSRLTVL.

This rearrangement joins TRBV27 to TRBJ1-3; possibly TRBD1 for D (6 bases). This CDR3 has 19 residues. CDR1 is MNHEY, CDR2 SMNVEV, per germline (reference sequence). Trimming took off 5 bases at V and 1 base at J, with 24 bases between the two ends. In nucleotides, the CDR3 is TGTGCCAGCAGTCCCTCCTACTTCCCGGGACAATCTTCTGGAAACACCATATATTTT. Translation gives CASSPSYFPGQSSGNTIYF.

The J gene is TRBJ1-5, the V gene TRBV9; 9 positions match TRBD1. J lost 4 bases, V lost 6 bases, and 8 bases had no gene match. Germline V gives CDR1 SGDLS, CDR2 YYNGEE. CDR3 length equals 15 residues. The CDR3 region is CASNPAGQGNQPQHF. CDR3 nucleotide sequence: TGTGCCAGCAACCCGGCGGGACAGGGAAATCAGCCCCAGCATTTT.

The V call is TRBV19, the J call TRBJ2-2; no clear D gene. Germline V gives CDR1 LNHDA, CDR2 SQIVND (reference sequence). This CDR3 has 12 amino acids. V was pared by 2 bases and J by 2 bases, with 0 bases between. For the CDR3, the DNA is TGTGCCAGTAGTATAAACACCGGGGAGCTGTTTTTT. Translated, it gives CASSINTGELFF.

The chain carries TRBV11-2 and TRBJ2-7, with unresolved D. Trimming removed 2 bases from V and 8 bases from J, with 10 bases in between. CDR3 length: 12 residues. Germline-derived CDR1 and CDR2 are SGHAT and FQNNGV. The CDR3 bases are TGTGCCAGCAGCTTATCGCAGGCCAAGCAGTACTTC. Its protein is CASSLSQAKQYF.

This chain links TRBV6-1 with TRBJ2-4, with D hard to call. Between the trimmed V and J ends, which lost 3 bases and 0 bases, there was a span of 9 bases. CDR3 length: 15 residues. The germline gives CDR1 MNHNS, CDR2 SASEGT. CDR3 sequence: CASSEEVGAKNIQYF. As DNA, the CDR3 is TGTGCCAGCAGTGAGGAAGTCGGAGCCAAAAACATTCAGTACTTC.

J is TRBJ1-4 and V is TRBV5-1; D gene uncertain. With 0 bases removed from V and 8 bases from J, the gap between germline ends came to 8 bases. This CDR3 is built from 13 residues. Looked up from germline, CDR1 is SGHRS and CDR2 is YFSETQ. The CDR3 loop reads CASSLVSGEKLFF. CDR3 nucleotide sequence: TGCGCCAGCAGCTTGGTCAGTGGGGAAAAACTGTTTTTT.

The chain couples TRBV4-3 to TRBJ1-2, with 10 nucleotides matching TRBD1. After removal of 4 bases from V and 8 bases from J, the junction contained 13 bases not matched to a gene. CDR1 and CDR2 (germline): LGHNA, YSLEER. This CDR3 is built from 16 residues. The CDR3 sequence is CASSPGTGDFNRGYTF. The DNA for the CDR3 is TGCGCCAGCAGCCCCGGGACAGGGGACTTTAATAGGGGCTACACCTTC.

This chain connects TRBV4-1 to TRBJ2-7; 11 positions agree with TRBD2. Unmatched junction bases numbered 3, after V lost 0 bases and J lost 2 bases. This CDR3 has 16 amino acids. In germline, CDR1 is MGHRA, CDR2 YSYEKL. This chain's CDR3 is CASSQDPTSGAYEQYF. As DNA, the CDR3 is TGCGCCAGCAGCCAAGACCCGACTAGCGGGGCCTACGAGCAGTACTTC.

The V call is TRBV7-6, the J call TRBJ2-6, with D unclear. Germline V gene sequence: CDR1 SGHVS, CDR2 FNYEAQ. This CDR3 spans 16 amino acids. V was clipped by 5 bases and J by 4 bases, with 15 bases between them. This CDR3 is CASSPAYSAGANVLTF. CDR3 DNA sequence: TGTGCCAGCAGCCCCGCCTACTCGGCCGGGGCCAACGTCCTGACTTTC.

This rearrangement joins TRBV6-6 to TRBJ2-7, with 8 bases identical to TRBD2. Germline V gene sequence: CDR1 MNHNY, CDR2 SVGAGI (reference sequence). The length of the CDR3 is 15 residues. The V gene end was trimmed by 6 bases and the J gene end by 1 base; junction bases not matched to a gene: 8. CDR3 bases: TGTGCCAGCAGGCGTAGCGGGGTATCATCCTACGAGCAGTACTTC. This sequence encodes CASRRSGVSSYEQYF.

This rearrangement joins TRBV9 to TRBJ2-7; 9 nucleotides line up with TRBD1. The V and J ends lost 3 bases and 5 bases, in that order; junction bases with no gene match: 12. This CDR3 contains 16 residues. CDR1 is SGDLS and CDR2 is YYNGEE in the germline V gene. CDR3: CASSGKPGTGLHEQYF. CDR3 nucleotides: TGTGCCAGCAGCGGAAAACCCGGGACAGGGTTGCACGAGCAGTACTTC.

This chain connects TRBV9 to TRBJ1-1; D possibly corresponds to TRBD1 (5 bases). The CDR3 has 16 residues. From germline, CDR1 is SGDLS and CDR2 YYNGEE. Trimming removed 0 bases from V and 1 base from J, with 13 bases in between. In DNA form, the CDR3 reads TGTGCCAGCAGCGTAGGAGCGGGGGGGTCGAACACTGAAGCTTTCTTT. The encoded protein is CASSVGAGGSNTEAFF.